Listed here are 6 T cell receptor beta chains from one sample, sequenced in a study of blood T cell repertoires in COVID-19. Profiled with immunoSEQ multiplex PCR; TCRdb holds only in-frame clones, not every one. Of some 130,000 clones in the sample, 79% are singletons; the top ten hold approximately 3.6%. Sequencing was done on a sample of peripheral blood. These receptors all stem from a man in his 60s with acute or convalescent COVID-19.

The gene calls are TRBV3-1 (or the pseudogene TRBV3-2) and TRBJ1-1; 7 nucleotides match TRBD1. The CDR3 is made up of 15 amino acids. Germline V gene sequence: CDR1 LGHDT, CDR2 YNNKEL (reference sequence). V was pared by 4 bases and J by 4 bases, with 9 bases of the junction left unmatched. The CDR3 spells CASSPGQTGVTEAFF. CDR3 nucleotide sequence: TGTGCCAGCAGCCCGGGACAAACAGGGGTCACTGAAGCTTTCTTT.

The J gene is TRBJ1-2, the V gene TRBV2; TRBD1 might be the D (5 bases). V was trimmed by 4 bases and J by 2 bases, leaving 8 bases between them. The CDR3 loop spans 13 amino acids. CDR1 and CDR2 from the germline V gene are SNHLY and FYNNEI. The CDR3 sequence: CASSAQGNYGYTF. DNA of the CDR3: TGTGCCAGCAGTGCCCAGGGCAACTATGGCTACACCTTC.

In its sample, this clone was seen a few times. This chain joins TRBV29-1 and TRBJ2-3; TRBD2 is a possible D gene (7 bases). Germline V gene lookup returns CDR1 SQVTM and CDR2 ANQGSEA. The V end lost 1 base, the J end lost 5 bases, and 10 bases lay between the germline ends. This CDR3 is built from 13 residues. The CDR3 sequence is CSVEGRGQDTQYF. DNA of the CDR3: TGCAGCGTTGAAGGGCGGGGGCAAGATACGCAGTATTTT.

The CDR3 DNA sequence: TGTGCCAGCAGCCCGGGGATTATACGAGAGGAAAAACTGTTTTTT. Protein product: CASSPGIIREEKLFF. The chain couples TRBV5-4 to TRBJ1-4; D unclear. The germline V gene encodes CDR1 SGHNT and CDR2 YYREEE (reference sequence). CDR3 length equals 15 residues. The V end was cut by 4 bases, the J end by 8 bases, with 18 bases between.

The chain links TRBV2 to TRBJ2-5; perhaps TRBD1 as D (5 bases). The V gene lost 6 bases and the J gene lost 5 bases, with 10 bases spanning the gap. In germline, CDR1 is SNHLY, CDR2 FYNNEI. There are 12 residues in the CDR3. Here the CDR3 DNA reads TGTGCCAGCAGAAATAGGGGCGAGACCCAGTACTTC. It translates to CASRNRGETQYF.

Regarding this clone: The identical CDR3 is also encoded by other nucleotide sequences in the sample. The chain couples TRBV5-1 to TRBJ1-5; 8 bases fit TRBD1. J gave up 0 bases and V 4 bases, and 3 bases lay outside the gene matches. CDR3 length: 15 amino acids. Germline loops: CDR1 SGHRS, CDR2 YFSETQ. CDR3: CASSPTGGSNQPQHF. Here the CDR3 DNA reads TGCGCCAGCAGCCCAACAGGGGGTAGCAATCAGCCCCAGCATTTT. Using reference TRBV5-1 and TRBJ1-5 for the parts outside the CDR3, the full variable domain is KAGVTQTPRYLIKTRGQQVTLSCSPISGHRSVSWYQQTPGQGLQFLFEYFSETQRNKGNFPGRFSGRQFSNSRSEMNVSTLELGDSALYLCASSPTGGSNQPQHFGDGTRLSIL.